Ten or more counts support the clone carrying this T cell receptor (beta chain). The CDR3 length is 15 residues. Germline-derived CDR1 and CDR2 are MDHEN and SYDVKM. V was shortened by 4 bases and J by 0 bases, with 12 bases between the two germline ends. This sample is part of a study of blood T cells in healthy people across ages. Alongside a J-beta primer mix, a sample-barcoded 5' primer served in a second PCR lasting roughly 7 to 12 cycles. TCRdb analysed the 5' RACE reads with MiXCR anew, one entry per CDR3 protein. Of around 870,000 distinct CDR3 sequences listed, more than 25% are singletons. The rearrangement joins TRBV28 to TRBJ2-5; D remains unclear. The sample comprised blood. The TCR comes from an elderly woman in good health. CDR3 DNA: TGTGCCAGCAGTTGGAGCAGCAAGAACCAAGAGACCCAGTACTTC. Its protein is CASSWSSKNQETQYF.